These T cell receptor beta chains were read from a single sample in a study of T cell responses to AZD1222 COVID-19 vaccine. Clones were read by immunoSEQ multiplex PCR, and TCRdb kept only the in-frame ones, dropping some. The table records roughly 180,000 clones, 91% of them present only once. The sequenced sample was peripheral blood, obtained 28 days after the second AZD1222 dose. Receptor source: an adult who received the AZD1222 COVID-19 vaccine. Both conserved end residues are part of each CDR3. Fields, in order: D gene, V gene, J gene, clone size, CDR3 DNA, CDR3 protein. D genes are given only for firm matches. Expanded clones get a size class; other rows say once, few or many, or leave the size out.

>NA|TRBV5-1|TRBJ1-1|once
TGCGCCAGCAGCCTTACAGTTTACACTGAAGCTTTCTTT
CASSLTVYTEAFF
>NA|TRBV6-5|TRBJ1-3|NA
TGTGCCAGCAGTTACTCTCGGCACCGAGGAAACACCATATATTTT
CASSYSRHRGNTIYF
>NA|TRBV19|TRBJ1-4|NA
TGTGCCAGTAGTAGCTTCATCGAGAGGGGGTATGAAAAACTGTTTTTT
CASSSFIERGYEKLFF
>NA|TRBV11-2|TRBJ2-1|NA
TGTGCCAGCAGCCCCGGAGGGGGCGAGCAGTTCTTC
CASSPGGGEQFF
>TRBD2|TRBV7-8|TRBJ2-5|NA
TGTGCCAGCGGAACTAGCGGGAGAGGGGGGCAAGAGACCCAGTACTTC
CASGTSGRGGQETQYF
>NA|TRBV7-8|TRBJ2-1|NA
TGTGCCAGCAGCTTTGGAGCGGTCCTAAACAATGAGCAGTTCTTC
CASSFGAVLNNEQFF
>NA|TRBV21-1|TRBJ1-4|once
TGTGCCAGCACCCTCCACGGCAGGGGGCCGGAAAAACTGTTTTTT
CASTLHGRGPEKLFF
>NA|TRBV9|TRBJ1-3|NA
TGTGCCAGCAGCGTAGAAGGAGCTGGAAACACCATATATTTT
CASSVEGAGNTIYF
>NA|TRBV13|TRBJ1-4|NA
TGTGCCAGCAGCTTAGCCCCGGCATCTAATGAAAAACTGTTTTTT
CASSLAPASNEKLFF
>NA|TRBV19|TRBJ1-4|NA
TGTGCCAGTAGTATAATAGAGGGAGCTAATGAAAAACTGTTTTTT
CASSIIEGANEKLFF
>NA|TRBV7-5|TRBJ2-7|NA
TGTGCCAGAAGCGGGTCAACCCCTCCTACCATCCTCGAGCAGTACTTC
CARSGSTPPTILEQYF
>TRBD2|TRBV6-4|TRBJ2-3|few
TGTGCCAGCAGTGACTCTAGCGGGGGCACAGATACGCAGTATTTT
CASSDSSGGTDTQYF
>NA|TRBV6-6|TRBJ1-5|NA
TGTGCCAGCAGTACCGGGACACCTAACGATCAGCCCCAGCATTTT
CASSTGTPNDQPQHF
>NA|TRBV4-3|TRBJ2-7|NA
TGCGCCAGCAGCCAAGATTCCAGATCACCCTACGAGCAGTACTTC
CASSQDSRSPYEQYF
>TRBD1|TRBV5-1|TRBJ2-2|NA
TGCGCCAGCAGCTTGGGCACAGGGGGCTACACCGGGGAGCTGTTTTTT
CASSLGTGGYTGELFF
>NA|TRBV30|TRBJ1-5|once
TGTGCCTGGAGTGTCAGGGGTTTGAATCAGCCCCAGCATTTT
CAWSVRGLNQPQHF
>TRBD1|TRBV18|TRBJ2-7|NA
TGTGCCAGCTCACCACAGGGGACAGGGGTCTCCTACGAGCAGTACTTC
CASSPQGTGVSYEQYF
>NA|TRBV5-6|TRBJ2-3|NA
TGTGCCAGCAGCTGGGGTGTCGGGACCAGCACAGATACGCAGTATTTT
CASSWGVGTSTDTQYF
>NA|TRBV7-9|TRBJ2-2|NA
TGTGCCAGCAGATCTATAGAACGTCTATACACCGGGGAGCTGTTTTTT
CASRSIERLYTGELFF
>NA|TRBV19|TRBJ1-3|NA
TGTGCCAGTAGGGACCTCAGAAAGGACACCATATATTTT
CASRDLRKDTIYF
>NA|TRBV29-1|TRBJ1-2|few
TGCAGCGTTGATTATGGCAGGTTAGGGGGCTACACCTTC
CSVDYGRLGGYTF
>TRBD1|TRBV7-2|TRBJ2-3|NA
TGTGCCAGCAGCTTAGAAAGGGGGCTGCGGTATTTT
CASSLERGLRYF
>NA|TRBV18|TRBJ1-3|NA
TGTGCCAGCTCGCCGGACAAGCTCTCTGGAAACACCATATATTTT
CASSPDKLSGNTIYF
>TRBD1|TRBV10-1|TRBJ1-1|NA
TGCGCCAGCAGTGGGACAGGCCTGGCCACTGAAGCTTTCTTT
CASSGTGLATEAFF
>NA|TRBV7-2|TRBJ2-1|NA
TGTGCCAGCAGCTTATCCGTCACCCAGTTCTTC
CASSLSVTQFF